The 10 T cell receptor beta chains presented below share a single source sample, sequenced in a study of post-analysis software for immune sequencing data. These receptors lack a known antigen. Unique molecular identifiers had been added to the TCR beta cDNA libraries. One entry per CDR3 protein, called by TCRdb with MiXCR from the PCR reads. The sample lists 600,000 to 700,000 distinct CDR3 sequences; over 45% were seen once. Notes on the study in general: Roughly five TRBV segments appeared more often in patients than in controls, and TRBV5-6, TRBV5-1 and TRBV20-1 were among these.

Sample: blood. The receptors were sampled from a girl aged 2 to 10 with multiple sclerosis.

The CDR3 sequence: CASRSTGWNEQFF. DNA for the CDR3: TGTGCCAGCAGATCGACAGGGTGGAATGAGCAGTTCTTC. V gene TRBV2 combines with J gene TRBJ2-1; 7 nucleotides agree with TRBD1. V was pared by 6 bases and J by 7 bases, with 6 bases of the junction left unmatched. Germline V gives CDR1 SNHLY, CDR2 FYNNEI. CDR3 length: 13 amino acids.

The CDR3 DNA is TGTGCCAGTAGTATGGGTCCCTACGAGACCCAGTACTTC. Its protein is CASSMGPYETQYF. The rearrangement joins TRBV19 to TRBJ2-5; D is unclear. V gave up 3 bases and J gave up 5 bases, with 10 bases separating them. The germline V gene encodes CDR1 LNHDA and CDR2 SQIVND (reference sequence). This CDR3 contains 13 residues. The whole variable domain, remainder taken from reference TRBV19 and TRBJ2-5, is DGGITQSPKYLFRKEGQNVTLSCEQNLNHDAMYWYRQDPGQGLRLIYYSQIVNDFQKGDIAEGYSVSREKKESFPLTVTSAQKNPTAFYLCASSMGPYETQYFGPGTRLLVL.

The genes are TRBV12-3 or TRBV12-4 and TRBJ1-4; D is unresolved. The CDR3 loop spans 14 amino acids. Trimming shortened V by 4 bases and J by 8 bases, and 14 bases separated the two germline ends. CDR3 nucleotides: TGTGCCAGCAGTTCCGCTAAAGGGAAAGAAAAACTGTTTTTT. Residues: CASSSAKGKEKLFF.

J is TRBJ2-5 and V is TRBV24-1, with D perhaps TRBD1 (6 bases). From germline, CDR1 is KGHDR and CDR2 SFDVKD. V shed 5 bases and J shed 11 bases, with 20 bases lying between them. CDR3 length: 14 amino acids. The CDR3 is CATSAGGLINEQYF. The CDR3 DNA sequence: TGTGCCACCAGTGCTGGGGGCCTGATTAATGAGCAGTACTTC.

The chain uses TRBV9 and TRBJ1-2, with D hard to call. The CDR3 totals 17 residues. The germline gives CDR1 SGDLS, CDR2 YYNGEE. Trimming took off 0 bases at V and 5 bases at J, with 20 bases between the two ends. The CDR3 bases are TGTGCCAGCAGCGTAGTAGCCGAGGGCGGTTTGTATTATGGCTACACCTTC. It codes for CASSVVAEGGLYYGYTF.

This rearrangement joins TRBV6-1 to TRBJ2-7; D not certain. The CDR3 totals 14 residues. V lost 0 bases, J lost 3 bases, and 9 bases lay in between. Germline-derived CDR1 and CDR2 are MNHNS and SASEGT. CDR3 amino acids: CASSEAGMDYEQYF. CDR3 DNA: TGTGCCAGCAGTGAAGCAGGGATGGACTACGAGCAGTACTTC.

CDR3 nucleotide sequence: TGTGCCAGCGGTGGCCCGGGCTTTCGGCTCGAGCAGTACTTC. It specifies CASGGPGFRLEQYF. The chain couples TRBV2 to TRBJ2-5; no firm D call. The DNA end lines up better with TRBJ2-7; the J call may be wrong. Per germline, CDR1 SNHLY and CDR2 FYNNEI. The CDR3 extends over 14 amino acids.

This clonotype was seen only a few times. This chain connects TRBV5-1 to TRBJ2-1; D unclear. Germline CDR1 is SGHRS and CDR2 is YFSETQ. Trimming pared 4 bases from V and 2 bases from J, leaving 10 bases between. There are 14 residues in the CDR3. The CDR3 spells CASSQAVTYNEQFF. Written as DNA, the CDR3 is TGCGCCAGCAGCCAGGCGGTTACCTACAATGAGCAGTTCTTC.

The chain couples TRBV27 to TRBJ1-2; 11 bases fit TRBD1. After removal of 4 bases from V and 1 base from J, the junction contained 5 bases not matched to a gene. CDR1 and CDR2 (germline): MNHEY, SMNVEV (reference sequence). The CDR3 contains 16 residues. The chain's CDR3 is CASSWTGGLLNYGYTF. DNA for the CDR3: TGTGCCAGCAGTTGGACAGGGGGCTTACTTAACTATGGCTACACCTTC.

The chain recombines TRBV3-1 with TRBJ2-7; possible D gene TRBD2, 5 bases. Near its end, the DNA agrees better with TRBJ2-5, so the J call may be wrong. This CDR3 has 13 amino acids. Per the germline V gene, CDR1 is LGHDT and CDR2 is YNNKEL (reference sequence). Here the CDR3 DNA reads TGTGCCAGCAGCCAACGAGGGATCGAGACCCAGTACTTC. Its translation: CASSQRGIETQYF.